Presented here are 26 T cell receptor beta chains from one specimen sequenced in a study of radiation and T cells in renal cell carcinoma. Measured with immunoSEQ multiplex PCR; TCRdb has only the in-frame clones, and not every one. This repertoire shows approximately 90,000 clones, less than 90% found once; its top ten account for approximately 8.4%. The time point here: baseline pretreatment blood. Treatment meaning: 15 Gy SBRT to primary tumor, nephrectomy 4 weeks later. Sequenced here: blood, sampled from a patient whose treatment included radiotherapy and nephrectomy. These receptors originate from a man aged 45-65 years with renal cell carcinoma.

This clone was detected once. This sequence joins TRBV5-5 and TRBJ2-5; D perhaps matches TRBD2 (6 bases). Germline V gene sequence: CDR1 SGHKS, CDR2 YYEKEE (reference sequence). Between the trimmed V and J ends, which lost 3 bases and 5 bases, there was a span of 14 bases. The CDR3 totals 14 residues. The CDR3 nucleotides read TGTGCCAGCAGCTGGCGGGGCATTGGGGAGACCCAGTACTTC. It yields the protein CASSWRGIGETQYF. Drawing the rest from reference TRBV5-5 and TRBJ2-5, the complete variable domain is DAGVTQSPTHLIKTRGQQVTLRCSPISGHKSVSWYQQVLGQGPQFIFQYYEKEERGRGNFPDRFSARQFPNYSSELNVNALLLGDSALYLCASSWRGIGETQYFGPGTRLLVL.

The CDR3 sequence: CASSGRGTNTGELFF. The CDR3, as DNA: TGTGCCAGTAGTGGCAGGGGAACGAACACCGGGGAGCTGTTTTTT. This chain links TRBV19 with TRBJ2-2; tentatively, D is TRBD1 (6 bases). This CDR3 is built from 15 residues. Germline V lookup: CDR1 LNHDA, CDR2 SQIVND (reference sequence). V lost 5 bases, J lost 0 bases, and 10 bases lay in between.

CDR3 in amino acids: CASSQGGYEQFF. DNA for the CDR3: TGTGCCAGCAGCCAAGGGGGTTATGAGCAGTTCTTC. The chain joins TRBV7-9 to TRBJ2-1; tentatively, D is TRBD1 (6 bases). CDR1 SEHNR and CDR2 FQNEAQ come from the germline V gene (reference sequence). The CDR3 runs 12 residues. Between the trimmed V and J ends, which lost 5 bases and 8 bases, there was a span of 10 bases.

The DNA of the CDR3 is TGTGCCAGCTCACCATTCAGGCGGATTGGAGAGGGGACGTTTTTT. Residues: CASSPFRRIGEGTFF. The chain combines TRBV18 with TRBJ1-4, with D possibly TRBD1 on 5 matching bases. V lost 2 bases to trimming and J lost 16 bases, with 23 bases between them. The CDR3 runs to 15 residues. Germline CDR1 is KGHSH and CDR2 is LQKENI.

The rearrangement joins TRBV2 to TRBJ2-2; either TRBD1 or TRBD2 may fit D (7 bases each). The V and J ends lost 4 bases and 5 bases respectively, with 14 bases between them. Germline CDR1 SNHLY, CDR2 FYNNEI. This CDR3 is 15 amino acids long. The DNA for the CDR3 is TGTGCCAGCAGTGGTCGACAGGGAGGGACCGGGGAGCTGTTTTTT. Translation gives CASSGRQGGTGELFF.

This chain joins TRBV5-1 and TRBJ1-1; D unclear. The germline V and J ends were trimmed by 0 bases and 3 bases, with 12 bases remaining between them. This CDR3 contains 15 residues. Germline values: CDR1 SGHRS, CDR2 YFSETQ. Written as DNA, the CDR3 is TGCGCCAGCAGCTTGGCGATGGGGAGGGACACTGAAGCTTTCTTT. This translates into CASSLAMGRDTEAFF.

The chain has TRBV2 and TRBJ1-6; D uncertain. The CDR3 sequence is 15 residues long. The germline V gene encodes CDR1 SNHLY and CDR2 FYNNEI. V was clipped by 5 bases and J by 4 bases, with 12 bases between them. The chain's CDR3 is CASSWPSSYNSPLHF. In nucleotides, the CDR3 is TGTGCCAGCAGTTGGCCGTCTTCTTATAATTCACCCCTCCACTTT. The full variable domain, completed using reference TRBV2 and TRBJ1-6, is EPEVTQTPSHQVTQMGQEVILRCVPISNHLYFYWYRQILGQKVEFLVSFYNNEISEKSEIFDDQFSVERPDGSNFTLKIRSTKLEDSAMYFCASSWPSSYNSPLHFGNGTRLTVT.

The chain employs TRBV6-1 and TRBJ2-1; D perhaps matches TRBD2 (6 bases). V gave up 4 bases and J gave up 6 bases, with 16 bases separating them. Per the germline V gene, CDR1 is MNHNS and CDR2 is SASEGT. The length of the CDR3 is 15 residues. The CDR3 spells CASSAHSGPANEQFF. The CDR3 DNA sequence: TGTGCCAGCAGTGCCCATAGCGGACCTGCCAATGAGCAGTTCTTC.

V is TRBV6-5 and J is TRBJ2-7; the D gene is possibly TRBD2 (6 bases). Germline V lookup: CDR1 MNHEY, CDR2 SVGAGI. The CDR3 has 14 residues. Deletions cut 6 bases from V and 4 bases from J, with 16 bases between. CDR3 sequence (DNA): TGTGCCAGCAGGCGGGACGGGAGTAGGTACGAGCAGTACTTC. Translating it yields CASRRDGSRYEQYF.

This clone has only one observation. This chain links TRBV6-4 with TRBJ2-2; no firm D call. V gave up 3 bases and J gave up 3 bases, with 5 bases separating them. The CDR3 consists of 13 residues. Germline values: CDR1 MRHNA, CDR2 SNTAGT. DNA of the CDR3: TGTGCCAGCAGTGAAGGGTACACCGGGGAGCTGTTTTTT. Protein product: CASSEGYTGELFF.

The genes are TRBV18 and TRBJ1-3; the D is unclear. The V end was cut by 0 bases, the J end by 0 bases, with 6 bases between. The CDR3 length is 15 residues. Germline values: CDR1 KGHSH, CDR2 LQKENI. CDR3 nucleotides: TGTGCCAGCTCACCACCGGTCGGCTCTGGAAACACCATATATTTT. As protein: CASSPPVGSGNTIYF.

This clone was counted once. V usage is TRBV9 and J usage is TRBJ2-5, with D uncertain. This CDR3 spans 13 amino acids. Germline lookup yields CDR1 SGDLS and CDR2 YYNGEE. V gave up 0 bases and J gave up 5 bases, with 8 bases separating them. CDR3 sequence: CASSVDPRETQYF. The CDR3, as DNA: TGTGCCAGCAGCGTAGATCCTAGGGAGACCCAGTACTTC.

The chain employs TRBV4-3 and TRBJ2-2, with 8 bases aligning to TRBD1. Germline V gene sequence: CDR1 LGHNA, CDR2 YSLEER. This CDR3 has 15 amino acids. V lost 3 bases to trimming and J lost 5 bases; unmatched junction nucleotides: 5. As DNA, the CDR3 is TGCGCCAGCAGCCACGACAGGGGAAGTACCGGGGAGCTGTTTTTT. Translated: CASSHDRGSTGELFF.

The chain combines TRBV25-1 with TRBJ2-3; 8 bases line up with TRBD2. The CDR3 runs to 14 residues. V shed 6 bases and J 6 bases; nucleotides not matched to a gene: 8. In germline, CDR1 is MGHDK, CDR2 SYGVNS. CDR3 sequence (DNA): TGTGCCAGCAGCGCGCGGGGGGATTGGGATACGCAGTATTTT. Protein sequence: CASSARGDWDTQYF.

This chain joins TRBV25-1 and TRBJ2-1; 7 bases are a match to TRBD1. Looked up from germline, CDR1 is MGHDK and CDR2 is SYGVNS. The CDR3 spans 15 residues. With 5 bases clipped from V and 6 bases from J, the junction kept 10 bases outside the gene matches. The CDR3 region is CASSMTGRTFNEQFF. The CDR3 coding sequence is TGTGCCAGCAGTATGACAGGGCGTACTTTCAATGAGCAGTTCTTC.

In this sample, this clone turned up once. The chain couples TRBV6-6 to TRBJ2-4; D gene unclear. Germline V CDR1 and CDR2: MNHNY, SVGAGI (reference sequence). Trimming cost V 5 bases and J 0 bases, with 2 bases left between them. The CDR3 has 12 amino acids. The CDR3 is CASSLAKNIQYF. The DNA for the CDR3 is TGTGCCAGCAGTCTAGCCAAAAACATTCAGTACTTC.

DNA of the CDR3: TGTGCCAGTTCTATTCTCGGGGGGCGCGACGAGCAGTACTTC. This translates into CASSILGGRDEQYF. V gene TRBV19 combines with J gene TRBJ2-7, with a weak D call TRBD2 (7 bases). The V gene lost 8 bases and the J gene lost 5 bases, with 19 bases spanning the gap. The CDR3 extends over 14 amino acids. Germline CDR1 is LNHDA and CDR2 is SQIVND (reference sequence). The full variable domain, in which reference TRBV19 and TRBJ2-7 provide the parts outside the CDR3, is DGGITQSPKYLFRKEGQNVTLSCEQNLNHDAMYWYRQDPGQGLRLIYYSQIVNDFQKGDIAEGYSVSREKKESFPLTVTSAQKNPTAFYLCASSILGGRDEQYFGPGTRLTVT.

The rearrangement joins TRBV4-3 to TRBJ2-3, with D tentatively TRBD1 (5 bases). The CDR3 totals 15 residues. Germline V CDR1 and CDR2: LGHNA, YSLEER. V lost 3 bases, J lost 2 bases, and 12 bases lay in between. CDR3 sequence reads: CASSQEGATTDTQYF. The CDR3 region has the DNA TGCGCCAGCAGCCAGGAAGGGGCTACCACAGATACGCAGTATTTT.

The V gene is TRBV7-8, the J gene TRBJ1-3, with D unclear. The CDR3 is made up of 15 amino acids. Germline loops: CDR1 SGHVS, CDR2 FQNEAQ. With 3 bases removed from V and 1 base from J, the gap between germline ends came to 10 bases. CDR3 protein: CASSLGQASGNTIYF. DNA of the CDR3: TGTGCCAGCAGCTTGGGTCAGGCTTCTGGAAACACCATATATTTT.

The gene calls are TRBV27 and TRBJ1-2, with 7 bases identical to TRBD1. The germline V gene has CDR1 MNHEY and CDR2 SMNVEV (reference sequence). V was pared by 4 bases and J by 2 bases, with 10 bases of the junction left unmatched. This CDR3 region has 16 residues. The CDR3 sequence is CASSSESGQINYGYTF. The CDR3 nucleotides read TGTGCCAGCAGTTCGGAATCGGGACAGATAAACTATGGCTACACCTTC.

The genes are TRBV5-4 and TRBJ1-2; 8 bases map to TRBD1. CDR1 is SGHNT, CDR2 YYREEE, per germline (reference sequence). J lost 4 bases, V lost 3 bases, and 17 bases had no gene match. CDR3 length: 18 residues. For the CDR3, the DNA is TGTGCCAGCAGCTCCAAGGACAGGGTCCCCGAATACCTCTATGGCTACACCTTC. The encoded protein is CASSSKDRVPEYLYGYTF.

This clone was observed a single time. The rearrangement uses TRBV28 and TRBJ1-4, with D possibly TRBD1 on 6 matching bases. This CDR3 has 15 residues. Germline V gene lookup returns CDR1 MDHEN and CDR2 SYDVKM. CDR3 residues: CVTGAGGQGNEKLFF. The DNA for the CDR3 is TGTGTTACGGGAGCGGGGGGCCAGGGGAATGAAAAACTGTTTTTT.

This clone was counted a single time. The gene calls are TRBV9 and TRBJ2-5; 11 nucleotides align to TRBD2. V dropped 3 bases and J dropped 0; count of bases not matched to a gene: 4. The CDR3 consists of 16 residues. In germline, CDR1 is SGDLS, CDR2 YYNGEE. CDR3 region: CASSERTSGHQETQYF. CDR3 bases: TGTGCCAGCAGCGAACGGACTAGCGGGCACCAAGAGACCCAGTACTTC.

This sequence joins TRBV30 and TRBJ2-7, with 7 bases aligning to TRBD1. The CDR3 spans 14 residues. J was trimmed by 6 bases and V by 3 bases; bases with no gene match: 11. Germline lookup yields CDR1 GTSNPN and CDR2 SVGIG (reference sequence). The CDR3 region is CAWSSPRGSGEQYF. The DNA for the CDR3 is TGTGCCTGGAGCTCACCCAGGGGGTCAGGCGAGCAGTACTTC. Looking up the rest from reference TRBV30 and TRBJ2-7 gives the full variable domain: SQTIHQWPATLVQPVGSPLSLECTVEGTSNPNLYWYRQAAGRGLQLLFYSVGIGQISSEVPQNLSASRPQDRQFILSSKKLLLSDSGFYLCAWSSPRGSGEQYFGPGTRLTVT.

The V gene is TRBV30, the J gene TRBJ1-3, with D unclear. CDR3 length: 16 amino acids. Germline lookup yields CDR1 GTSNPN and CDR2 SVGIG (reference sequence). V was trimmed by 0 bases and J by 0 bases, leaving 12 bases between them. In DNA form, the CDR3 reads TGTGCCTGGAGTGTTGGTCGGGTTCGCTCTGGAAACACCATATATTTT. Amino acids: CAWSVGRVRSGNTIYF.

The chain couples TRBV4-2 to TRBJ2-7; TRBD1 agrees at 10 bases. V dropped 3 bases and J dropped 4; count of bases not matched to a gene: 6. Germline CDR1 LGHNA, CDR2 YNFKEQ. The CDR3 runs 15 residues. CDR3 sequence: CASSQGRQGAYEQYF. DNA for the CDR3: TGTGCCAGCAGCCAGGGCCGACAGGGGGCTTACGAGCAGTACTTC.